This TCR beta chain originates from a study of cytomegalovirus exposure and HLA in healthy donors. Study-wide points: The authors considered a cluster of highly shared sequence variants likely to be a sequencing artifact.

In the case of this clone: Its target is not known.

PCR employed 60 Vbeta and 13 Jbeta primers. Clones were sequenced by immunoSEQ multiplex PCR, and TCRdb holds only the in-frame ones, with some missing. The top ten hold 9.5% to 10% of the sample, which has around 150,000 clones, about 80% seen once. Input material: PBMCs. The sequence was obtained from a man between 18 and 29 years old in good health and CMV-seropositive.

CDR3 in DNA: TGTGCCAGCAGCTCCCCCGGGGGGGGCAGGGGAGAGACCCAGTACTTC. It is translated as CASSSPGGGRGETQYF. The chain is built from TRBV7-9 and TRBJ2-5; TRBD2 aligns across 8 bases. The CDR3 contains 16 residues. Looked up from germline, CDR1 is SEHNR and CDR2 is FQNEAQ (reference sequence). The V gene end was trimmed by 4 bases and the J gene end by 4 bases; junction bases not matched to a gene: 11.